The present T cell receptor beta chain was sequenced within a study of identical twins. Broader study findings: Modelling approaches yielded underestimates of out-of-frame TCR alpha sharing between monozygotic twins.

The CDR3 contains 12 residues. CDR1 MNHEY and CDR2 SMNVEV come from the germline V gene (reference sequence). The V end was cut by 6 bases, the J end by 5 bases, with 8 bases between. This clonotype was counted a few times. The antigen is unknown. TCRdb called the 5' RACE reads again in MiXCR, with one record for every CDR3 protein. Of under 300,000 distinct CDR3 sequences in the sample, 6.5% to 8% were seen once. Another study also made use of these data, one on T cells expressing NK-cell markers.

The chain carries TRBV27 and TRBJ2-1; D possibly corresponds to TRBD2 (6 bases). The TCR was taken from a woman under 30 in good health. The sample taken for sequencing was CD8+ T cells sorted from blood. The CDR3 protein is CASRRGNNEQFF. In DNA, the CDR3 is TGTGCCAGCAGGCGGGGAAACAATGAGCAGTTCTTC.